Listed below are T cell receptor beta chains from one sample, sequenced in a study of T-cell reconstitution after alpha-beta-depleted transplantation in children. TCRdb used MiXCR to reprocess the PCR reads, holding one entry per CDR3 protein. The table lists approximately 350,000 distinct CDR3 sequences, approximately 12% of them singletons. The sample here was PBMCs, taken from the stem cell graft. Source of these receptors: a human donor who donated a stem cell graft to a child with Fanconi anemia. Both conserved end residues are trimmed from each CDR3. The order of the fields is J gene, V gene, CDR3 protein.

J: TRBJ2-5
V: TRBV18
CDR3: ASSPIREETQY

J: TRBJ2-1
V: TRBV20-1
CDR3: SARAGTEQF

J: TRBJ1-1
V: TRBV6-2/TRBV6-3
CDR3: ATGQKMNTEAF

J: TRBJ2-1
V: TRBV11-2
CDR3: ASSLLRGSGGASDEQF

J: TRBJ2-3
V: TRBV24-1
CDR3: ATSANTDTQY

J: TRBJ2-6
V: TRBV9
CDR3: ASSSGGASGANVLT

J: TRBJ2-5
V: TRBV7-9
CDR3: ASSARAQGGETQY

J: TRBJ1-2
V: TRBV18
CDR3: ASSREARSYGYT

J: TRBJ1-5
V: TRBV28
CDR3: ASSSGTGSNQPQH

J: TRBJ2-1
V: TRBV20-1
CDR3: SARLAGWVNEQF

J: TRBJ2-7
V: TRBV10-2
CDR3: ASSDSTDDFSDEQY

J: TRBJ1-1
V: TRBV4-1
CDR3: ASSQMLGGGEAF

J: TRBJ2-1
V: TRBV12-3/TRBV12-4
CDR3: ASSLWGGDPYNEQF

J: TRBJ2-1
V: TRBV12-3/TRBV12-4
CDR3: ATNPLRGGNNEQF

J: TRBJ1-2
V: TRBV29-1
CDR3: SVELNYGYT

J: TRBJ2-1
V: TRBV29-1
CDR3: SVEGSRERDKGNEQF

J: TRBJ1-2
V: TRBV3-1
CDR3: ACCRRPGVIPNYGYT

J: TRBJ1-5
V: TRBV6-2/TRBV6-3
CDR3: ASSPRTEARSNQPQH

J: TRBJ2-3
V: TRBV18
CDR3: ASSGIPTDTQY

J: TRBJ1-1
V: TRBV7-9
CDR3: ASSLSRLRTEAF

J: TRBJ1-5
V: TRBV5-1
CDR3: ASSPLPSTQPQH

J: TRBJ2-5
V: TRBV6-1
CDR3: VCRRTSGQGAQY

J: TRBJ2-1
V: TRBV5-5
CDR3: ASSVFGSSYNEQF

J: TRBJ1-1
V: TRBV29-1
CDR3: SVDRVVTEAF

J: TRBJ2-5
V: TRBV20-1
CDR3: SLNPLARETQY

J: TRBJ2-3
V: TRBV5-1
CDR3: ASSLGGHLTDTQY

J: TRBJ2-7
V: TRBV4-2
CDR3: ASSRAGTSSYEQY

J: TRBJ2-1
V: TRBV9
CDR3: ASSVAGNNEQF

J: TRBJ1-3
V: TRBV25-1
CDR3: ASSEWTGGSSGNTIY

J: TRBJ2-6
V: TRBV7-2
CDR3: ASSLGQVDSGANVLT

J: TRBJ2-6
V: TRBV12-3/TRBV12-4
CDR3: ASRSPGFGANVLT

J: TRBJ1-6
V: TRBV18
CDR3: ASSPDREASPLH

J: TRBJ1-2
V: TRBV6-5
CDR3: ASTSTFGGGYGYT

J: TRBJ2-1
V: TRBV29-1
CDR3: SVERRRSSYNEQF

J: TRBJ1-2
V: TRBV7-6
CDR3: ASSLGQGQGGYGYT

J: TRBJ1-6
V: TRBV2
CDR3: ASRGGKSYNSPLH